Described below is a single T cell receptor beta chain sequence and its context. Its antigen is unidentified. Clones were sequenced by immunoSEQ multiplex PCR, and TCRdb holds only the in-frame ones, with some missing. The sample records some 25,000 clones, about 90% being singletons. Germline assignment: CDR1 MNHEY and CDR2 SVGAGI. The CDR3 is 15 amino acids. V was shortened by 5 bases and J by 3 bases, with 17 bases between the two germline ends. These data originate in a study of T cells in localized non-small cell lung cancer. General study results and limits: Adjacent lung tissue had a median about 57 of the top 100 clones found in the tumor. Uninvolved adjacent lung showed peak T cell clonality, exceeding tumor. Longer survival (overall) was linked to higher T cell density in blood. Heterogeneity stays possible, as sequencing covered only one tumor region.

Sequencing used peripheral blood, obtained before any cancer treatment. This sequence joins TRBV6-5 and TRBJ2-7; D is uncertain. The sequence came from a male donor aged 60 or older with stage II squamous cell lung carcinoma. The DNA for the CDR3 is TGTGCCAGCAGTACGAAACGGGCAGGAAACTACGAGCAGTACTTC. This codes for CASSTKRAGNYEQYF.